This T cell receptor beta chain was observed in a study of radiation and T cells in renal cell carcinoma. Study overall: Nephrectomy followed 15 Gy stereotactic body radiation by 4 weeks.

Time point given: baseline pretreatment blood. The treatment was: 15 Gy SBRT to primary tumor, nephrectomy 4 weeks later. After SBRT, blood was collected at 2 and 4 weeks, plus baseline. This renal cell carcinoma was of the clear cell type. General study findings and limits: Top tumor clonotypes rose in blood 2 weeks post-radiation, then contracted.

Notes on this clone: Antigen: not known.

The CDR3 runs to 16 residues. After removal of 2 bases from V and 10 bases from J, the junction contained 11 bases not matched to a gene. From germline, CDR1 is MNHEY and CDR2 SVGAGI. Measured with immunoSEQ multiplex PCR; TCRdb has only the in-frame clones, and not every one. This sample has some 100,000 clones; under 90% occur once, and the top ten carry around 5.8%. The sequence derives from a man in his sixties with renal cell carcinoma. The starting material was blood, obtained from a patient whose treatment included radiotherapy and nephrectomy. The V call is TRBV6-5, the J call TRBJ1-4; 9 bases line up with TRBD1. DNA for the CDR3: TGTGCCAGCAGTTACCTAACCGGGACAGGGAGCAGAAAACTGTTTTTT. It codes for CASSYLTGTGSRKLFF.